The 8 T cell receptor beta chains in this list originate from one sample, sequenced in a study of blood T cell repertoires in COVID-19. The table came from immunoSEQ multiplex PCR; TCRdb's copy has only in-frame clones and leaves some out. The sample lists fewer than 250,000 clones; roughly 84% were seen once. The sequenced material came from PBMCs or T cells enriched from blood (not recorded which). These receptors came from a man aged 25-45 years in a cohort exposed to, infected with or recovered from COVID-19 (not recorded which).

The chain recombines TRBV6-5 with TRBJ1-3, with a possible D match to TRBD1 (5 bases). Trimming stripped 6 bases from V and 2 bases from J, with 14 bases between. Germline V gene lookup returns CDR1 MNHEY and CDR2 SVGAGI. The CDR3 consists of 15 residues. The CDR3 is CASRRGTATGNTIYF. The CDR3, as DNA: TGTGCCAGCAGGCGCGGGACCGCCACTGGAAACACCATATATTTT.

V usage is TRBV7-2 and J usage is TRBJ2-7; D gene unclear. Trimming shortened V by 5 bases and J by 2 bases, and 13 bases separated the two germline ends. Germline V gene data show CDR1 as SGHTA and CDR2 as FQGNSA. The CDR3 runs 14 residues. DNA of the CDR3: TGTGCCAGCAGCGCTCGGTGGCGGCCCTACGAGCAGTACTTC. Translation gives CASSARWRPYEQYF.

The CDR3 sequence: CAGGTGDSPLHF. For the CDR3, the DNA is TGTGCCGGGGGGACAGGGGACTCACCCCTCCACTTT. The chain couples TRBV28 to TRBJ1-6, with 10 bases matching TRBD1. CDR3 length: 12 residues. V dropped 11 bases and J dropped 10; count of bases not matched to a gene: 5. Germline assignment: CDR1 MDHEN and CDR2 SYDVKM.

The CDR3 here is CASSPGTSAYNEQFF. CDR3 bases: TGTGCCAGCAGCCCGGGGACTAGCGCATACAATGAGCAGTTCTTC. The V gene is TRBV27, the J gene TRBJ2-1; 10 bases fit TRBD2. V was clipped by 6 bases and J by 4 bases; unmatched bases: 6. Germline V CDR1 and CDR2: MNHEY, SMNVEV (reference sequence). This CDR3 is built from 15 residues.

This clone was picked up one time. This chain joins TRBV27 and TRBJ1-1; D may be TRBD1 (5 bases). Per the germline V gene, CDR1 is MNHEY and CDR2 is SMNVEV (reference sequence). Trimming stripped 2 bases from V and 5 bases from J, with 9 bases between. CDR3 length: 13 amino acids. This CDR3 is CASSLTQGTEAFF. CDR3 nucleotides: TGTGCCAGCAGTTTAACTCAGGGAACTGAAGCTTTCTTT.

This CDR3 reads CASSQDSASGDDNEQFF. CDR3 sequence (DNA): TGTGCCAGCAGCCAAGATAGCGCTAGCGGGGATGACAATGAGCAGTTCTTC. This chain joins TRBV4-2 and TRBJ2-1; TRBD2 matches at 9 bases. Germline-derived CDR1 and CDR2 are LGHNA and YNFKEQ. CDR3 size: 17 residues. V shed 0 bases, J shed 5 bases, and the junction held 8 bases outside the gene matches.

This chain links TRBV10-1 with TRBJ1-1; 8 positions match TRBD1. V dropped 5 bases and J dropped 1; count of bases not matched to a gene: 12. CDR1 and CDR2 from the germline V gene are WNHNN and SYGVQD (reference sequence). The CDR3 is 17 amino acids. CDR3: CASSPWDRLGENTEAFF. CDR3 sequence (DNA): TGCGCCAGCAGTCCCTGGGACAGGTTGGGGGAGAACACTGAAGCTTTCTTT.

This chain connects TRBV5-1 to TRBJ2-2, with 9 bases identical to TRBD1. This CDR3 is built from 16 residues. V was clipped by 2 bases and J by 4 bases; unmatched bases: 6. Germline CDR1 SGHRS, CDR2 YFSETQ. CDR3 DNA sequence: TGCGCCAGCAGCTTCGTGACAGGGGGGACCACCGGGGAGCTGTTTTTT. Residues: CASSFVTGGTTGELFF.